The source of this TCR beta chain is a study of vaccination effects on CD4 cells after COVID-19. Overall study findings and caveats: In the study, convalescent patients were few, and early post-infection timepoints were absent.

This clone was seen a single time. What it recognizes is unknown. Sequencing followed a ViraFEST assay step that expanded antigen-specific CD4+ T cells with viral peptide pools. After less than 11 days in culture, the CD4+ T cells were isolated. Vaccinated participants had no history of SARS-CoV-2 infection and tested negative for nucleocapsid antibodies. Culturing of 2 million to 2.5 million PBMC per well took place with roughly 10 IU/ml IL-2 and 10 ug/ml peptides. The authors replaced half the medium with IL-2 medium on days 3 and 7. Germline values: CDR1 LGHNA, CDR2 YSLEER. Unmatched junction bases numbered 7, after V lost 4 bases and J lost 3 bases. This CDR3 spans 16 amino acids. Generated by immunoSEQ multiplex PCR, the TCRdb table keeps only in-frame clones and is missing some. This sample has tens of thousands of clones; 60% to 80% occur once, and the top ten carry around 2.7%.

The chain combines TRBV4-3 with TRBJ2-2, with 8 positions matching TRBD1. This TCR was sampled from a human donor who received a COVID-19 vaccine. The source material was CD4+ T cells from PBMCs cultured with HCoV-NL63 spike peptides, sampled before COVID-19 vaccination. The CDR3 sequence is CASSRFGQGDTGELFF. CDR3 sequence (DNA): TGCGCCAGCAGCCGATTCGGACAGGGAGACACCGGGGAGCTGTTTTTT.